This T cell receptor (beta chain) originates from a study of shared clonotypes between healthy human individuals. This CDR3 region has 13 residues. Germline CDR1 is MDHEN and CDR2 is SYDVKM. Trimming took off 1 base at V and 1 base at J, with 4 bases between the two ends. The data were produced by immunoSEQ multiplex PCR, yet TCRdb's version contains in-frame clones alone and is incomplete. Of more than 2 million clones in the sample, about 95% were seen once. Naive CD8 cells lacked CD45RO and underwent positive selection for CCR7, leaving out terminally differentiated effector memory CD45RA+ cells. Healthy HIV-negative adults without recent acute infections or vaccinations served as donors.

Sample: naive CD8+ T cells sorted from blood. The chain has TRBV28 and TRBJ1-2; D is undetermined. The sequence was obtained from a man between 18 and 29 years old in good health. CDR3 in amino acids: CASSLSVNYGYTF. As DNA, the CDR3 is TGTGCCAGCAGTTTATCGGTTAACTATGGCTACACCTTC.